This is a list of T cell receptor beta chains from one sample in a study of T cell responses to AZD1222 COVID-19 vaccine. Only in-frame clones appear in the TCRdb table, and some are missing; sequencing was by immunoSEQ multiplex PCR. The table records 100,000 to 120,000 clones, 85% to 95% of them present only once. The sequences come from peripheral blood, collected on day 0 of AZD1222 vaccination. The receptor set was obtained from an adult in good health. CDR3s include the opening cysteine and the closing phenylalanine or tryptophan. D genes are given only for firm matches. Rows may omit the clone size; those that give it use once, few, many or a size class.

J: TRBJ2-1; V: TRBV28; size: few; D: TRBD1; DNA: TGTGCCAGCAGTCAAATAAAAAGACAGGGCAATGAGCAGTTCTTC; CDR3: CASSQIKRQGNEQFF
J: TRBJ1-2; V: TRBV6-7; size: NA; D: NA; DNA: TGTGCCAGCACGAAGGGGGGTGATAACTATGGCTACACCTTC; CDR3: CASTKGGDNYGYTF
J: TRBJ1-5; V: TRBV19; size: NA; D: NA; DNA: TGTGCCAGTAGGAGGGACACCCTTCGAGGTCAGCCCCAGCATTTT; CDR3: CASRRDTLRGQPQHF
J: TRBJ2-5; V: TRBV5-1; size: NA; D: TRBD2; DNA: TGCGCCAGCAGCCTCCCTCTCGGGAGGGCCCGGGAGACCCAGTACTTC; CDR3: CASSLPLGRARETQYF
J: TRBJ1-2; V: TRBV6-4; size: few; D: NA; DNA: TGTGCCAGCAGTGACTCGATAGCGGGGGATGGCTACACCTTC; CDR3: CASSDSIAGDGYTF
J: TRBJ1-1; V: TRBV6-4; size: once; D: NA; DNA: TGTGCCAGCAGTGCCGTTTCAGGGGCTGAAGCTTTCTTT; CDR3: CASSAVSGAEAFF
J: TRBJ1-6; V: TRBV21-1; size: NA; D: NA; DNA: TGTGCCAGCAGCAAAGATGGGGGCCGGTCACCCCTCCACTTT; CDR3: CASSKDGGRSPLHF
J: TRBJ1-5; V: TRBV2; size: once; D: NA; DNA: TGTGCCAGCGAAGGAAGAGATATTCAGCCCCAGCATTTT; CDR3: CASEGRDIQPQHF
J: TRBJ1-6; V: TRBV27; size: NA; D: NA; DNA: TGTGCCAGCAGTTTAGGAAGCTCCTATAATTCACCCCTCCACTTT; CDR3: CASSLGSSYNSPLHF
J: TRBJ2-7; V: TRBV4-1; size: NA; D: TRBD2; DNA: TGCGCCAGCAGCCAGCAACCGGGACTAGTAGTCGAGCAGTACTTC; CDR3: CASSQQPGLVVEQYF
J: TRBJ1-6; V: TRBV4-1; size: NA; D: TRBD1; DNA: TGCGCCAGCAGCCAAGGGCGACAGGGGGCATCACCCCTCCACTTT; CDR3: CASSQGRQGASPLHF
J: TRBJ2-6; V: TRBV6-5; size: NA; D: NA; DNA: TGTGCCAGCAGTTTAGCCGGACAGACCGGGGCCAACGTCCTGACTTTC; CDR3: CASSLAGQTGANVLTF
J: TRBJ1-5; V: TRBV27; size: NA; D: NA; DNA: TGTGCCAGCAGTTTAGGCGGGTATAGCAATCAGCCCCAGCATTTT; CDR3: CASSLGGYSNQPQHF
J: TRBJ2-7; V: TRBV7-2; size: NA; D: TRBD1; DNA: TGTGCCAGCAGCTTAGCGGGACAGGCGCCCTACGAGCAGTACTTC; CDR3: CASSLAGQAPYEQYF
J: TRBJ2-1; V: TRBV4-1; size: NA; D: TRBD2; DNA: TGCGCCAGCAGCCCGCGGGGGGACTCCTACAATGAGCAGTTCTTC; CDR3: CASSPRGDSYNEQFF
J: TRBJ1-6; V: TRBV9; size: NA; D: NA; DNA: TGTGCCAGCTCGATTATGAATTCACCCCTCCACTTT; CDR3: CASSIMNSPLHF
J: TRBJ2-3; V: TRBV5-1; size: NA; D: NA; DNA: TGCGCCAGCAGCCCATTTACTAGCACAGATACGCAGTATTTT; CDR3: CASSPFTSTDTQYF
J: TRBJ1-1; V: TRBV5-1; size: NA; D: TRBD1; DNA: TGCGCCAGCAGCTTGGGGGACAGGGATAACACTGAAGCTTTCTTT; CDR3: CASSLGDRDNTEAFF
J: TRBJ1-5; V: TRBV28; size: few; D: NA; DNA: TGTGCCAGCAGCACCAACACAGGCAATCAGCCCCAGCATTTT; CDR3: CASSTNTGNQPQHF
J: TRBJ2-7; V: TRBV12-3/TRBV12-4; size: once; D: NA; DNA: TGTGCCAGCACTATGGGCCTAACCTACGAGCAGTACTTC; CDR3: CASTMGLTYEQYF
J: TRBJ1-1; V: TRBV6-5; size: NA; D: TRBD1; DNA: TGTGCCAGCAGTTACGAGACAGGGTGGGGCACTGAAGCTTTCTTT; CDR3: CASSYETGWGTEAFF
J: TRBJ1-1; V: TRBV11-2; size: NA; D: TRBD1; DNA: TGTGCCAGCAGCCCCCAGACAGGGCTGAACACTGAAGCTTTCTTT; CDR3: CASSPQTGLNTEAFF